A selection of T cell receptor beta chains follows, all from one sample in a study of yellow fever vaccine responses in identical twins. TCRdb re-called the RT-PCR reads with MiXCR, one entry per CDR3 protein. The data contain over 15,000 distinct CDR3 sequences, roughly 80% of them singletons. The material sequenced was T cells from blood (PBMCs), unsorted or a sorted subset (not recorded which), taken before or after yellow fever vaccination (not recorded which). These receptors were obtained from a woman between 18 and 29 years old who received the yellow fever vaccine. Both conserved end residues are trimmed from each CDR3. The order of the fields is CDR3 protein, clone size, J gene, V gene. Not all rows give a size; the values are once, few, many and, for expanded clones, a class.

CDR3 protein: ASSSTGPNFSYEQY
clone size: -
J gene: TRBJ2-7
V gene: TRBV11-1

CDR3 protein: SVEYPGDGYGYT
clone size: few
J gene: TRBJ1-2
V gene: TRBV29-1

CDR3 protein: SVELGTQEQF
clone size: -
J gene: TRBJ2-1
V gene: TRBV29-1

CDR3 protein: ASSDSYEQY
clone size: few
J gene: TRBJ2-7
V gene: TRBV6-4

CDR3 protein: ASSLARLSYEQY
clone size: -
J gene: TRBJ2-7
V gene: TRBV11-1

CDR3 protein: ASSLAGSDTQY
clone size: -
J gene: TRBJ2-3
V gene: TRBV7-2

CDR3 protein: ASSESTLVEQF
clone size: -
J gene: TRBJ2-1
V gene: TRBV10-1

CDR3 protein: SARPGLTYEQY
clone size: -
J gene: TRBJ2-7
V gene: TRBV20-1

CDR3 protein: ASSGTGRDTEAF
clone size: -
J gene: TRBJ1-1
V gene: TRBV2

CDR3 protein: ASSVGLNEQY
clone size: -
J gene: TRBJ2-7
V gene: TRBV9